This T cell receptor beta chain is drawn from a study of OX40 agonist ivuxolimab in advanced cancers. The repertoire was sequenced with immunoSEQ multiplex PCR; TCRdb's copy has only in-frame clones and lacks some. The sample holds roughly 18,000 clones, 87% seen once. V was shortened by 6 bases and J by 7 bases, with 13 bases between the two germline ends. Germline CDR1 and CDR2: LGHNA and YNFKEQ. This CDR3 has 13 residues. This clone showed up just a few times. This rearrangement joins TRBV4-2 to TRBJ2-1, with D tentatively TRBD2 (5 bases). This sample comprised CD4+ or CD8+ T cells sorted from blood, obtained in a trial of the OX40 agonist ivuxolimab. The receptor comes from an adult with an advanced solid tumor such as melanoma, head and neck, liver or kidney cancer. CDR3 sequence (DNA): TGTGCCAGCAGGGAGGACGGGGAAAATGAGCAGTTCTTC. This encodes CASREDGENEQFF.